The 21 T cell receptor gamma chains reported below all come from one sample, sequenced in a study of gamma delta lymphoproliferative disorders and STAT genes. PBMCs from patients and controls supplied the genomic DNA for sequencing. TCRdb re-called the multiplex PCR reads via CATT. This sample has about 2,500 gamma-chain clones; roughly 18% occur once, and the top ten carry approximately 58%. Sequenced sample: blood. All receptors derive from a human donor with gamma-delta T-cell large granular lymphocyte leukemia.

This clone was seen a few times. This rearrangement joins TRGV4 to TRGJ1 or TRGJ2. TCRdb supplies no J gene; here it was assigned by aligning the nucleotide sequence to germline. This CDR3 contains 15 residues. The J segment lost 0 bases and the V segment lost 3 bases, leaving 8 bases of the junction unmatched. Looked up from germline, CDR1 is EGSTGY and CDR2 is YDSYTSSV. CDR3 sequence reads: CATWDKRANYYKKLF. The CDR3 DNA reads as TGTGCCACCTGGGATAAGAGGGCGAATTATTATAAGAAACTCTTT.

The chain is built from TRGV10 and TRGJ1 or TRGJ2. The J gene is not listed in TCRdb, so it was assigned here from a DNA match to germline. TRGV10 is assigned to the ORF class and has an uncertain function. The CDR3 consists of 14 residues. J was trimmed by 3 bases and V by 8 bases; bases with no gene match: 11. CDR3 bases: TGTGCTGCGTGGGATTATCCTTTTTATTATAAGAAACTCTTT. It codes for CAAWDYPFYYKKLF.

This clone was found a few times. The chain links TRGV2 to TRGJP2. In the absence of a J gene in TCRdb, the DNA was matched to germline to assign it here. Germline V gene data show CDR1 as EGSNGY and CDR2 as YDSYNSKV. V gave up 2 bases and J gave up 4 bases; unmatched junction bases: 1. The CDR3 is 13 residues long. In DNA form, the CDR3 reads TGTGCCACCTGGGACGTTAGTGATTGGATCAAGACGTTT. Its protein is CATWDVSDWIKTF.

This clone was seen a handful of times. The genes are TRGV8 and TRGJ1 or TRGJ2. The J gene, not given by TCRdb, was assigned here from a germline match of the nucleotide sequence. Trimming at V came to 2 bases and at J to 5 bases, leaving 3 bases not matched to a gene. CDR1 is VENAVY, CDR2 YDSYNSRV, per germline. The CDR3 is 12 residues long. DNA for the CDR3: TGTGCCACCTGGGATATCGATTATAAGAAACTCTTT. Protein product: CATWDIDYKKLF.

A few counts support this clone. Other DNA sequences from this sample encode an identical CDR3 as well. The CDR3 loop is CATWDRGYYKKLF. CDR3 nucleotide sequence: TGTGCCACCTGGGATAGGGGGTATTATAAGAAACTCTTT. The chain carries TRGV8 and TRGJ1 or TRGJ2. The J gene comes from matching the DNA to germline here; TCRdb lacks it. The trim removed 0 bases at V and 4 bases at J, leaving 3 bases unmatched. The CDR3 has 13 amino acids. Germline-derived CDR1 and CDR2 are VENAVY and YDSYNSRV.

This clone was seen more than once but under ten times. The chain carries TRGV4 and TRGJ1 or TRGJ2. TCRdb records no J gene; here it was assigned by comparing the DNA to germline. Germline V gives CDR1 EGSTGY, CDR2 YDSYTSSV. After removal of 0 bases from V and 3 bases from J, the junction contained 8 bases not matched to a gene. This CDR3 contains 15 residues. In nucleotides, the CDR3 is TGTGCCACCTGGGATGGGCTTTCCGGTTATTATAAGAAACTCTTT. Its translation: CATWDGLSGYYKKLF.

This clone is deemed medium-sized. J is TRGJ1 or TRGJ2 and V is TRGV2. Germline matching of the DNA provided the J gene here, since TCRdb leaves it blank. The CDR3 has 12 residues. V lost 4 bases and J lost 9; bases outside the gene matches: 9. CDR1 is EGSNGY and CDR2 is YDSYNSKV in the germline V gene. CDR3 amino acids: CATWEDGRKKLF. The CDR3, as DNA: TGTGCCACCTGGGAGGATGGGCGTAAGAAACTCTTT.

The CDR3 is CATWVRSFSDWIKTF. The CDR3 DNA reads TGTGCCACCTGGGTCCGATCCTTTAGTGATTGGATCAAGACGTTT. The chain combines TRGV8 with TRGJP2. TCRdb leaves out the J gene; it was filled in here by matching the DNA to germline. Germline V gives CDR1 VENAVY, CDR2 YDSYNSRV. This CDR3 contains 15 residues. V trimming: 5 bases; J trimming: 4 bases; junction bases outside the gene matches: 10.

This chain links TRGV4 with TRGJP2. TCRdb does not report a J gene; here it was assigned by matching the DNA to germline references. Germline CDR1 is EGSTGY and CDR2 is YDSYTSSV. V was pared by 10 bases and J by 0 bases, with 5 bases of the junction left unmatched. The CDR3 is 13 amino acids. CDR3 nucleotide sequence: TGTGCCACGTCATATAGTAGTGATTGGATCAAGACGTTT. It encodes CATSYSSDWIKTF.

The chain employs TRGV8 and TRGJ1 or TRGJ2. Since TCRdb gives no J gene, matching the DNA to germline was used here to assign it. The CDR3 is 13 residues long. Germline V gene data show CDR1 as VENAVY and CDR2 as YDSYNSRV. V lost 5 bases, J lost 1 base, and 5 bases stayed unmatched. The CDR3 sequence is CATWGHNYYKKLF. CDR3 in DNA: TGTGCCACCTGGGGGCACAATTATTATAAGAAACTCTTT.

The chain combines TRGV10 with TRGJ1 or TRGJ2. No J gene is reported in TCRdb; it was inferred here by comparing the DNA with germline. TRGV10 is flagged as an ORF with uncertain function. With 8 bases clipped from V and 0 bases from J, the junction kept 11 bases outside the gene matches. The CDR3 covers 15 residues. CDR3 sequence (DNA): TGTGCTGCGTGGGACACCCACTCGAATTATTATAAGAAACTCTTT. Translation: CAAWDTHSNYYKKLF.

By share, this clone counts as medium-sized. The genes are TRGV2 and TRGJP2. TCRdb records no J gene; here it was assigned by comparing the DNA to germline. Germline assignment: CDR1 EGSNGY and CDR2 YDSYNSKV. V was pared by 0 bases and J by 1 base, with 5 bases of the junction left unmatched. This CDR3 spans 16 amino acids. CDR3: CATWDGRGSSDWIKTF. The DNA of the CDR3 is TGTGCCACCTGGGACGGGCGGGGTAGTAGTGATTGGATCAAGACGTTT.

Comments on this clone: Sequence at one end of the junction differs from germline and may be a read error. V gene TRGV4 combines with J gene TRGJP1. Germline matching of the DNA provided the J gene here, since TCRdb leaves it blank. The CDR3 loop spans 17 amino acids. Germline CDR1 reads EGSTGY; CDR2 reads YDSYTSSV. CDR3 in DNA: TGTGCCACCTGGGATTCCCCGTTATATACCACTGATTGGTTCAAGATATTT. Its translation: CATWDSPLYTTDWFKIF.

The chain uses TRGV11 and TRGJ1 or TRGJ2. The J gene is absent in TCRdb and was assigned here via DNA matching to germline. TRGV11 qualifies as an ORF whose function is uncertain. The ends lost 0 bases at V and 5 bases at J; junction bases unmatched: 1. The CDR3 extends over 13 amino acids. CDR3 protein: CACWIRHDYKKLF. CDR3 bases: TGTGCCTGCTGGATTAGGCACGATTATAAGAAACTCTTT.

This clone was found a few times. This sample also contains other DNA sequences that code for the same CDR3. The rearrangement uses TRGV4 and TRGJ1 or TRGJ2. The J gene was not available in TCRdb and was assigned here by matching the DNA to germline segments. Trimming cost V 4 bases and J 0 bases; bases outside gene matches: 6. Germline CDR1 EGSTGY, CDR2 YDSYTSSV. This CDR3 is 14 amino acids long. The DNA for the CDR3 is TGTGCCACCTGGGACGGCCCGAATTATTATAAGAAACTCTTT. Amino acid sequence: CATWDGPNYYKKLF.

V is TRGV4 and J is TRGJP2. The J gene is not listed in TCRdb, so it was assigned here from a DNA match to germline. The junction had 7 bases not matched to a gene; V was cut back by 0 bases and J by 6 bases. Germline V CDR1 and CDR2: EGSTGY, YDSYTSSV. The CDR3 extends over 15 amino acids. The CDR3 here is CATWDGRWGDWIKTF. The CDR3 DNA is TGTGCCACCTGGGATGGGCGGTGGGGTGATTGGATCAAGACGTTT.

Notes on this clone: This same CDR3 is encoded by further DNA sequences in the sample. The V gene is TRGV10, the J gene TRGJ1 or TRGJ2. No J gene is reported in TCRdb; it was inferred here by comparing the DNA with germline. TRGV10 has ORF status, its function being uncertain. The CDR3 is made up of 11 amino acids. V trimming: 12 bases; J trimming: 4 bases; junction bases outside the gene matches: 7. The CDR3, as DNA: TGTGCTGCTCCCCCCTATTATAAGAAACTCTTT. This gives the protein CAAPPYYKKLF.

The chain is built from TRGV9 and TRGJ1 or TRGJ2. No J gene is reported in TCRdb; it was inferred here by comparing the DNA with germline. The CDR3 runs to 14 residues. The germline CDR1 and CDR2 sequences are GITISATS and ISYDGTV (reference sequence). Unmatched junction bases numbered 9, after V lost 0 bases and J lost 7 bases. The CDR3 nucleotides are TGTGCCTTGTGGGAGGTGCGGGGAAGGTATAAGAAACTCTTT. Amino acids: CALWEVRGRYKKLF.

A note on this clone: Just one base apart from a much larger clone, this may be a read error. This chain connects TRGV10 to TRGJ1 or TRGJ2. Here the J gene was assigned by germline matching of the DNA, as TCRdb has none. TRGV10 falls under the ORF class, with uncertain function. The J segment lost 5 bases and the V segment lost 8 bases, leaving 4 bases of the junction unmatched. This CDR3 is built from 11 residues. The CDR3 reads CAAWDNYKKLF. The CDR3 DNA follows: TGTGCTGCGTGGGATAATTATAAGAAACTCTTT.

This clone was detected a few times. This chain links TRGV4 with TRGJ1 or TRGJ2. In the absence of a J gene in TCRdb, the DNA was matched to germline to assign it here. Trimming cost V 4 bases and J 9 bases; bases outside gene matches: 21. The length of the CDR3 is 16 residues. Germline CDR1 is EGSTGY and CDR2 is YDSYTSSV. Written as DNA, the CDR3 is TGTGCCACCTGGGACACTCGGCCGGCCCGGGTAGGTAAGAAACTCTTT. This encodes CATWDTRPARVGKKLF.

This chain connects TRGV9 to TRGJP1. The J gene is not listed in TCRdb, so it was assigned here from a DNA match to germline. CDR3 length: 13 amino acids. Germline CDR1 is GITISATS and CDR2 is ISYDGTV (reference sequence). V gave up 12 bases and J gave up 6 bases; unmatched junction bases: 13. The CDR3 DNA is TGTGCCCCCCTTCCAGTGTCTGGTTGGTTCAAGATATTT. Amino acid sequence: CAPLPVSGWFKIF.